The sequence of this T cell receptor beta chain was determined in a study of response to subunit inactivated influenza vaccine. Study conclusions and caveats: The study's authors posited that every seasonal influenza vaccination enlists few new T cells.

This clonotype appeared many times. What it binds is not known. TCRdb analysed the RT-PCR reads with MiXCR anew, one entry per CDR3 protein. Among about 500,000 distinct CDR3 sequences, 13% were seen once, and the ten largest hold 10% to 15%. J lost 6 bases, V lost 5 bases, and 10 bases had no gene match. The CDR3 is 15 residues long. V is TRBV12-3 or TRBV12-4 and J is TRBJ2-1; 7 nucleotides agree with TRBD1. The clonotype comes from a middle-aged man who received an inactivated influenza vaccine. The material was PBMCs from blood, obtained 45 days after vaccination. As DNA, the CDR3 is TGTGCCAGCAGTCCCGGGACAGACAATTTCAATGAGCAGTTCTTC. It is translated as CASSPGTDNFNEQFF.